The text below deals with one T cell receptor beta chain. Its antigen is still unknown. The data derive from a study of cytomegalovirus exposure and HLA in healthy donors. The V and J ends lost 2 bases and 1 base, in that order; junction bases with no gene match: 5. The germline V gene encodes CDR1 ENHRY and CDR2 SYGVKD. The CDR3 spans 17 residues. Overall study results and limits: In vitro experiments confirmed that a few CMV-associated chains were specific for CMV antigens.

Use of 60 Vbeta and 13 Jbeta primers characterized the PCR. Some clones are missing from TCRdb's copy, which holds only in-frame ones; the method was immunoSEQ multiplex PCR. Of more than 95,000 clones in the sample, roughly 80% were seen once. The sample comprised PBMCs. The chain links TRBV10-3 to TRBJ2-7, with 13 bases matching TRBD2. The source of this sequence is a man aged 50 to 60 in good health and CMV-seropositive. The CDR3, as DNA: TGTGCCATCAGTGAGGGACTAGCGGGAGTTGGATCCTACGAGCAGTACTTC. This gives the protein CAISEGLAGVGSYEQYF.